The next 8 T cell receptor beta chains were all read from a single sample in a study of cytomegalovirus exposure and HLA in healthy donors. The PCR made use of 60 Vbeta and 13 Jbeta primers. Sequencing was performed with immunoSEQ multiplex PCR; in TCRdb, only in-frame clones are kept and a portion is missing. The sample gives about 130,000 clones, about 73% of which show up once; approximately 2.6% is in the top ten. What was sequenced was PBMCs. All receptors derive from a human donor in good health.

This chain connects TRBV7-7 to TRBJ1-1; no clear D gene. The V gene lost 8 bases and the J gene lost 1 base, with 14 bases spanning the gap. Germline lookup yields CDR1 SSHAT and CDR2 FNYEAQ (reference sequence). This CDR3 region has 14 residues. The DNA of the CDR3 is TGTGCCAGCGATTCGGGTGACTCGAACACTGAAGCTTTCTTT. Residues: CASDSGDSNTEAFF.

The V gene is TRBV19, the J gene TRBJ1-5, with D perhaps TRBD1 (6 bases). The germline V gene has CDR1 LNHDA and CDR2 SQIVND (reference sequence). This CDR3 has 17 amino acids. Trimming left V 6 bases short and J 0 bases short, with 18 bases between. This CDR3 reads CASSRGRGKDSNQPQHF. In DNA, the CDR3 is TGTGCCAGTAGCAGGGGCAGGGGTAAGGATAGCAATCAGCCCCAGCATTTT.

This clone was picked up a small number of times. CDR3 bases: TGCAGCGCCGGGACAGGGGGCGATTGGAACATTCAGTACTTC. Protein product: CSAGTGGDWNIQYF. The chain carries TRBV29-1 and TRBJ2-4, with TRBD1 matching over 12 bases. This CDR3 contains 14 residues. V was clipped by 7 bases and J by 7 bases; unmatched bases: 8. The V gene's germline CDR1 is SQVTM and CDR2 ANQGSEA. Together with reference TRBV29-1 and TRBJ2-4, the CDR3 gives the full variable domain: SAVISQKPSRDICQRGTSLTIQCQVDSQVTMMFWYRQQPGQSLTLIATANQGSEATYESGFVIDKFPISRPNLTFSTLTVSNMSPEDSSIYLCSAGTGGDWNIQYFGAGTRLSVL.

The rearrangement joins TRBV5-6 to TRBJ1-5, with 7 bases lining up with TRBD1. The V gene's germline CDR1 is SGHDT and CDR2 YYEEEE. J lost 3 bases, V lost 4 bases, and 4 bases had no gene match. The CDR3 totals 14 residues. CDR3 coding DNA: TGTGCCAGCAGCGGCGGACAGGTCAATCAGCCCCAGCATTTT. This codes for CASSGGQVNQPQHF.

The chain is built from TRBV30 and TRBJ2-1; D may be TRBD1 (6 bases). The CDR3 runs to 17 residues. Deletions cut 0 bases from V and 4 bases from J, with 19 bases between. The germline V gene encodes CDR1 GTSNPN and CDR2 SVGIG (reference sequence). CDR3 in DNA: TGTGCCTGGAGTGTAACACGTAGGACAGAAATTTACAATGAGCAGTTCTTC. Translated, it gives CAWSVTRRTEIYNEQFF.

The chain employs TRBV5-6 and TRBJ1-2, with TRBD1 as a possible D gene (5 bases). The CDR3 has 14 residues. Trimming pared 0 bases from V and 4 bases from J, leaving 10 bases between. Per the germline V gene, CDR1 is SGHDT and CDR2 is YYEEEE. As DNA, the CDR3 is TGTGCCAGCAGCTTGGTGACAGTCCCCTATGGCTACACCTTC. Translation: CASSLVTVPYGYTF.

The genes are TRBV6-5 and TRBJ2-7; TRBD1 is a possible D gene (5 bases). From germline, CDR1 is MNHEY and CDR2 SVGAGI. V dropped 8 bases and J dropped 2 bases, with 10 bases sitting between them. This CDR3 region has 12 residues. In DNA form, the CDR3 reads TGTGCCAGCCATGACAGAACCTACGAGCAGTACTTC. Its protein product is CASHDRTYEQYF.

The CDR3 DNA is TGTGCCAGCAGCTCAATGAAGAGTGCTGGAAACACCATATATTTT. Its protein is CASSSMKSAGNTIYF. V and J are TRBV5-4 and TRBJ1-3; D unclear. V shed 3 bases and J shed 2 bases, with 12 bases lying between them. Germline CDR1 reads SGHNT; CDR2 reads YYREEE (reference sequence). The CDR3 is made up of 15 amino acids.